This T cell receptor beta chain was captured by sequencing in a study of regulatory T cells in long-lasting Graves disease. This clonotype was recorded a few times. Its target is not known. Overall study findings and caveats: Patients whose Graves' disease persisted exhibited lower TCR diversity than those newly diagnosed. Peripheral blood was the sole material, not thyroid tissue. Favored usage of TRBV28, TRBJ1-2 and TRBJ2-5 was recorded in persistent disease.

Time point: newly diagnosed GD, antithyroid drugs for less than 3 months. PBMC-derived RNA was used for the TCR library. The CDR3 covers 16 residues. V lost 5 bases, J lost 6 bases, and 12 bases stayed unmatched. CDR1 MRHNA and CDR2 SNTAGT come from the germline V gene. Relying on iRepertoire HTBI primers and Arm-PCR of CDR3 regions, the team built TCR beta libraries. One entry per CDR3 protein, called by TCRdb with MiXCR from the multiplex PCR reads. The sample records 350,000 to 550,000 distinct CDR3 sequences, 14% being singletons. The same data also went into a second study, on T cells in Graves' hyperthyroidism and ophthalmopathy. From that paper: A lack of ophthalmopathy progression within 18 months defined stable Graves' hyperthyroidism.

The TCR sequence derives from a woman in her forties or fifties with Graves disease. The V and J genes are TRBV6-4 and TRBJ1-1, with 10 bases aligning to TRBD1. The sample was peripheral blood mononuclear cells (PBMCs), taken at new diagnosis, from a patient treated with antithyroid drugs. The CDR3 sequence: CASSRDRGWGNPEAFF. CDR3 coding DNA: TGTGCCAGCAGTAGGGACAGGGGCTGGGGAAACCCTGAAGCTTTCTTT.